This TCR beta chain came from a study of T cells in Graves' hyperthyroidism and ophthalmopathy. Study outcomes and limitations: Researchers found most expanded thyroid clonotypes above 0.001 in blood as well. The model foresaw ophthalmopathy a median roughly 6.3 months prior to onset. Separating ophthalmopathy from stable hyperthyroidism was achieved by a 13 V-J model.

Participants, patients aged 18 to 65, had newly diagnosed hyperthyroidism with a duration under 2 months. Remarks on this clonotype: What it binds is not known.

J gave up 5 bases and V 2 bases, and 9 bases lay outside the gene matches. From germline, CDR1 is MNHEY and CDR2 SVGEGT. There are 16 residues in the CDR3. The source material, RNA transcripts, was used to amplify TCR beta CDR3 regions. HTBI primers drove first-round RT-PCR of the TCR CDR3. TCRdb called the multiplex PCR reads again in MiXCR, with one record for every CDR3 protein. The repertoire has about 280,000 distinct CDR3 sequences, less than 30% of them found once; the top ten carry approximately 25%. This receptor was identified in a man aged 35 to 55 with Graves' hyperthyroidism that later progressed to Graves' ophthalmopathy. This chain links TRBV6-2 or TRBV6-3 with TRBJ2-7, with 10 bases aligning to TRBD2. The material sequenced was blood. CDR3 amino acids: CASSYLGTSVGNEQYF. The CDR3, as DNA: TGTGCCAGCAGTTACCTCGGGACTAGCGTCGGAAACGAGCAGTACTTC.